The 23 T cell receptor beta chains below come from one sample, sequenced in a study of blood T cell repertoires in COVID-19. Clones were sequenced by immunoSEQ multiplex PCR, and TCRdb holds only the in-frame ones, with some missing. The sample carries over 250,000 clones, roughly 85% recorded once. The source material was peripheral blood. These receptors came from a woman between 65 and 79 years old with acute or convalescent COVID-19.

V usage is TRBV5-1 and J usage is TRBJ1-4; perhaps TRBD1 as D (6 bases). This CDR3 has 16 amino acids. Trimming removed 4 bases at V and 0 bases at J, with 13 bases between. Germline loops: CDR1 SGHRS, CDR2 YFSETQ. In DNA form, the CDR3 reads TGCGCCAGCAGCCCGGATGAGGGGGCAACTAATGAAAAACTGTTTTTT. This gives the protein CASSPDEGATNEKLFF.

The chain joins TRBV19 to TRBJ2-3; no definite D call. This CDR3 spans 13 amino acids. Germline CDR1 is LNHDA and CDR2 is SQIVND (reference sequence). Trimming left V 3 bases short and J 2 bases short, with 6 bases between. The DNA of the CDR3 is TGTGCCAGTAGTATTCTAGACACAGATACGCAGTATTTT. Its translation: CASSILDTDTQYF.

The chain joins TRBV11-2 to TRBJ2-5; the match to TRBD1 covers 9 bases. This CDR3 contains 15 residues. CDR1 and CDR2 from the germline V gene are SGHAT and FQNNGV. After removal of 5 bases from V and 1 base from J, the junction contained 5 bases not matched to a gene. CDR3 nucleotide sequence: TGTGCCAGCAGCCAGGGACAGGGCGCCCAAGAGACCCAGTACTTC. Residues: CASSQGQGAQETQYF.

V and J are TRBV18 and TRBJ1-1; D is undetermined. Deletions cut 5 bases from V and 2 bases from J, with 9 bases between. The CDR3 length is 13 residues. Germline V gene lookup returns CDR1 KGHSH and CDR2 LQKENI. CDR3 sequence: CASSADSNTEAFF. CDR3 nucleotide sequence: TGTGCCAGCTCAGCGGATTCCAACACTGAAGCTTTCTTT.

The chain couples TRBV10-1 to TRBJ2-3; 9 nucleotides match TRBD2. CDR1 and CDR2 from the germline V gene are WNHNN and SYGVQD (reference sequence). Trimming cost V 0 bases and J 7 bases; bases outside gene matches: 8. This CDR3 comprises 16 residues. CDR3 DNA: TGCGCCAGCAGTGAGTCGAGGTCTAGCGGGGCGCATACGCAGTATTTT. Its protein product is CASSESRSSGAHTQYF.

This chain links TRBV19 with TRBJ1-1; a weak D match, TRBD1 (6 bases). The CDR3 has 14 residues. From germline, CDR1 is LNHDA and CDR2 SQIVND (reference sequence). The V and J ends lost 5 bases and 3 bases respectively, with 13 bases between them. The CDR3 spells CASSGQGRDTEAFF. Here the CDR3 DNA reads TGTGCCAGTAGTGGTCAGGGGCGGGACACTGAAGCTTTCTTT.

The CDR3: CAWSGAFNQPQHF. The CDR3 DNA sequence: TGTGCCTGGAGTGGGGCGTTTAATCAGCCCCAGCATTTT. V usage is TRBV30 and J usage is TRBJ1-5; D remains ambiguous. Trimming removed 1 base at V and 4 bases at J, with 8 bases between. Germline CDR1 reads GTSNPN; CDR2 reads SVGIG (reference sequence). The CDR3 runs to 13 residues.

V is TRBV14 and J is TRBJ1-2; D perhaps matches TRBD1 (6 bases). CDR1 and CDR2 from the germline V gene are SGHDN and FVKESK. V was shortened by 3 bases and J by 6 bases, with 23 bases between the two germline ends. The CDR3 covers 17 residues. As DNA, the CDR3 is TGTGCCAGCAGCCATGGATCCCCTCAGGGGCGCGGGCATGGCTACACCTTC. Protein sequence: CASSHGSPQGRGHGYTF.

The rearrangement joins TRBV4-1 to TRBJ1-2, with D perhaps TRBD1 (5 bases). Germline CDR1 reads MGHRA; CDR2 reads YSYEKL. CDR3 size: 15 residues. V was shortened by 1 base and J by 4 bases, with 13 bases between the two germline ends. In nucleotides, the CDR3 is TGCGCCAGCAGCCAAGCGGGGGGAGGTGGCTATGGCTACACCTTC. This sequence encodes CASSQAGGGGYGYTF.

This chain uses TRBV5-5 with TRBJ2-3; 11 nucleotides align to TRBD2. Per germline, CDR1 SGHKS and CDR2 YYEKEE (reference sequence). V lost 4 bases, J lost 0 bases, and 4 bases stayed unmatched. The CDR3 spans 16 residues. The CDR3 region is CASSPGTSGSTDTQYF. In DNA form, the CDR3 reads TGTGCCAGCAGCCCAGGGACTAGCGGCAGCACAGATACGCAGTATTTT.

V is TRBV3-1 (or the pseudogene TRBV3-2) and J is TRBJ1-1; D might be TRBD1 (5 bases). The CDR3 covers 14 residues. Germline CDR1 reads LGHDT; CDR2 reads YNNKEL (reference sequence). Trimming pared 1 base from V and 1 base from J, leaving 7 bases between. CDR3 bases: TGTGCCAGCAGCCAAGGACAGACGAACACTGAAGCTTTCTTT. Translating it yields CASSQGQTNTEAFF.

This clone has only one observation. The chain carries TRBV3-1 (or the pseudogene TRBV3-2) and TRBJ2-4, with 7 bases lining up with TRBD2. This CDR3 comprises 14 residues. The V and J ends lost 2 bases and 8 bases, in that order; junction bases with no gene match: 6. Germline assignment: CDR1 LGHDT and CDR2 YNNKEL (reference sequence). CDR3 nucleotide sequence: TGTGCCAGCAGCCAAACCCAGGCGGGGGACATTCAGTACTTC. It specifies CASSQTQAGDIQYF.

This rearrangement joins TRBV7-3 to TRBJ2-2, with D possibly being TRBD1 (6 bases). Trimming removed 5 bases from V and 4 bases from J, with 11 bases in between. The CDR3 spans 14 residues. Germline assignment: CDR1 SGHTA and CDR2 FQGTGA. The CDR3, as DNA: TGTGCCAGCAGCCCCGGACAGATCACCGGGGAGCTGTTTTTT. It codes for CASSPGQITGELFF.

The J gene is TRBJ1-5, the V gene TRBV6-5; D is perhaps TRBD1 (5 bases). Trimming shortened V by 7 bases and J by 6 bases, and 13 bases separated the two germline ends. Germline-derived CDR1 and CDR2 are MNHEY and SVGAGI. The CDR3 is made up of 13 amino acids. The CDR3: CASNPGRSQPQHF. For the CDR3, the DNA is TGTGCCAGCAATCCAGGGAGGTCTCAGCCCCAGCATTTT.

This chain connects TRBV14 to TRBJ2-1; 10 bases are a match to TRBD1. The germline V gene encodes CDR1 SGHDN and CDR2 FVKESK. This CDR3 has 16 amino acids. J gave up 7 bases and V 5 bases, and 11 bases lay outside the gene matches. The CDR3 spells CASSARQGAGGNEQFF. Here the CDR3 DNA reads TGTGCCAGCAGCGCCCGACAGGGGGCGGGCGGAAATGAGCAGTTCTTC.

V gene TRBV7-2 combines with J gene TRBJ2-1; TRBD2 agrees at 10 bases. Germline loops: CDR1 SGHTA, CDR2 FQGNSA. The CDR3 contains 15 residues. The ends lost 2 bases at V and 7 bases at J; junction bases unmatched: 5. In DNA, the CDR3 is TGTGCCAGCAGCTTAAGAGCGGGGGGGTGGAATGAGCAGTTCTTC. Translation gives CASSLRAGGWNEQFF.

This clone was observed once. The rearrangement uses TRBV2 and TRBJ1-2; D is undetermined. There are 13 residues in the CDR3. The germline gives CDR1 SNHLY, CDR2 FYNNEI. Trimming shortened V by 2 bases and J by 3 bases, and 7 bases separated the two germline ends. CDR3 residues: CASSERRDYGYTF. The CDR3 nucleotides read TGTGCCAGCAGTGAACGGCGGGACTATGGCTACACCTTC.

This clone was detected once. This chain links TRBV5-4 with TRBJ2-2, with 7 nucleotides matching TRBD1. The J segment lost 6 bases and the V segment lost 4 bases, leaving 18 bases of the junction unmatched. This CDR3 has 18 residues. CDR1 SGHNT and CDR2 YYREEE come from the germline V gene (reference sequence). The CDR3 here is CASSKGPTGQATSGELFF. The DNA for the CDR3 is TGTGCCAGCAGCAAAGGGCCGACAGGGCAGGCTACCTCCGGGGAGCTGTTTTTT.

In nucleotides, the CDR3 is TGTGCCAGCAGTCCACAGGGCAGCAATCAGCCCCAGCATTTT. Translating it yields CASSPQGSNQPQHF. The chain has TRBV7-2 and TRBJ1-5; D possibly corresponds to TRBD1 (6 bases). The germline gives CDR1 SGHTA, CDR2 FQGNSA. V lost 6 bases, J lost 1 base, and 10 bases lay in between. CDR3 length: 14 amino acids.

CDR3 nucleotides: TGTGCCAGCTCACCTAATCCTCCCCAGGGCAATCAGCCCCAGCATTTT. It is translated as CASSPNPPQGNQPQHF. This chain connects TRBV18 to TRBJ1-5; D call uncertain. Deletions cut 3 bases from V and 2 bases from J, with 14 bases between. CDR3 length equals 16 residues. The germline CDR1 and CDR2 sequences are KGHSH and LQKENI.

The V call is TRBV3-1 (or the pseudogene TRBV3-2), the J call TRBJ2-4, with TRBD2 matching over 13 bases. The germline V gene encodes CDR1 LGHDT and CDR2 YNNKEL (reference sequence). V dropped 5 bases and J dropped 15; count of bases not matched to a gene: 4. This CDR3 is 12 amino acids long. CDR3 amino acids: CASSLLAGGMYF. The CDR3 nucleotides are TGTGCCAGCAGCTTACTAGCGGGGGGGATGTACTTC.

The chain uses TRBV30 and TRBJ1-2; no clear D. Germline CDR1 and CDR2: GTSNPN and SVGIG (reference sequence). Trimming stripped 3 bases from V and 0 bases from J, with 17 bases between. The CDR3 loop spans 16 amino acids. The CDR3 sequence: CAWRVFRVETNYGYTF. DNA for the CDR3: TGTGCCTGGAGGGTCTTCCGGGTCGAAACTAACTATGGCTACACCTTC.

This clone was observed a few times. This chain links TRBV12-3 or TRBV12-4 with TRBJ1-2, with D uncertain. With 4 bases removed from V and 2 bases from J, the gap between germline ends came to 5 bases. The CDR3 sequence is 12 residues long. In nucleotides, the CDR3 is TGTGCCAGCAGTTCGAGCAACTATGGCTACACCTTC. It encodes CASSSSNYGYTF.